The source of this T cell receptor beta chain is a study of T-cell reconstitution after alpha-beta-depleted transplantation in children. The V and J ends lost 5 bases and 1 base, in that order; junction bases with no gene match: 6. The CDR3 covers 15 residues. Looked up from germline, CDR1 is SGHTA and CDR2 is FQGTGA. Note on this clonotype: The target antigen is unknown.

Notes on the study in general: T-cell counts and diversity at one year following transplant were attributed mainly to newly produced T cells.

For TCRbeta, the library was prepared with unique molecular identifiers. One entry per CDR3 protein results from TCRdb running MiXCR on the PCR reads. Altogether under 750,000 distinct CDR3 sequences are present, more than 20% being singletons, with the ten largest covering 13% to 15%. This receptor was obtained from a boy in the first two years of life who had a stem cell transplant for acute myeloid leukemia, so the T cells may come from the graft donor. Sample: PBMCs, mostly from graft donor cells, taken 360 days after TCRalphabeta/CD19-depleted stem cell transplant. The gene calls are TRBV7-3 and TRBJ1-1; the match to TRBD1 covers 8 bases. The CDR3 DNA sequence: TGTGCCAGCAGCCCAACAGGGGGGGCGAACACTGAAGCTTTCTTT. This encodes CASSPTGGANTEAFF.